The clone carrying this T cell receptor (beta chain) was seen more than once but under ten times. Its antigen is not identified. This specimen belongs to a study of T cell repertoires in cytomegalovirus infection. Study-wide points: Ex vivo responses were dominated by HLA-C-restricted CMV-specific TCR beta clonotypes.

A single record per CDR3 protein comes from TCRdb applying MiXCR to the reads. The data show hundreds of thousands of distinct CDR3 sequences, roughly a third seen once. The trim removed 2 bases at V and 0 bases at J, leaving 4 bases unmatched. CDR1 and CDR2 (germline): LNHNV, YYDKDF (reference sequence). CDR3 length equals 16 residues. The chain has TRBV15 and TRBJ2-4, with 7 bases that match TRBD1. The receptor was derived from a human donor in good health (CMV status not recorded). Some clones in this sample may be carry-over from other donors' samples. The specimen was cultured PBMCs, collected from culture after CMV antigen stimulation. DNA of the CDR3: TGTGCCACCAGCAGAACAGGGGACCTAGCCAAAAACATTCAGTACTTC. Protein: CATSRTGDLAKNIQYF.